This T cell receptor (beta chain) appears in the sequencing data of a study of CD8+ T cells in alopecia areata. Overall study context: For the treated group, dosing was oral tofacitinib at 5 to 10 mg twice daily.

Study-level results: Sequencing of scalp samples also captures resident alphabeta T cells of normal skin. Lesional scalp displayed greater clonality than normal scalp, most notably in alopecia totalis/universalis.

cDNA reverse transcribed from extracted RNA served as the sequencing template. Libraries were prepared by immunoSEQ multiplex PCR; TCRdb keeps only in-frame clonotypes and omits some of them. The repertoire consists of some 56,000 clones, with approximately 96% occurring once and the leading ten covering around 24%. Patients with alopecia areata provided lesional scalp punch biopsies as well as peripheral blood. Regarding this clone: Its antigen remains unidentified.

V lost 6 bases, J lost 4 bases, and 6 bases lay in between. Per the germline V gene, CDR1 is MNHEY and CDR2 is SMNVEV (reference sequence). The CDR3 is 11 residues long. Here the sequenced sample was CD8+ T cells sorted from blood, taken at week 0. This sequence joins TRBV27 and TRBJ1-1; D not resolved. This clonotype was sampled from a human donor with alopecia areata. CDR3 DNA sequence: TGTGCCAGCAGCTTGGGCACTGAAGCTTTCTTT. As protein: CASSLGTEAFF.